The clone carrying this TCR beta chain was seen more than once but under ten times. The antigen is undetermined. The CDR3 covers 13 residues. The germline V gene encodes CDR1 MGHRA and CDR2 YSYEKL. V lost 1 base and J 4 bases, leaving 7 bases between the germline ends. TCRdb re-called the reads through MiXCR, storing one row per CDR3 protein. The sample shows about 830,000 distinct CDR3 sequences, approximately 32% of them seen only once. The data were obtained in a study of T cell repertoires in cytomegalovirus infection. The source is a human donor in good health (CMV status not recorded). Some clones in this sample may be carry-over from other donors' samples. The sample in question was cultured CD8+ T cells from PBMCs, obtained from culture after CMV antigen stimulation. The genes are TRBV4-1 and TRBJ1-1, with D unclear. The chain's CDR3 is CASSQVLSTEAFF. The CDR3 DNA sequence: TGCGCCAGCAGCCAAGTATTGAGCACTGAAGCTTTCTTT.